These 26 T cell receptor beta chains share one sample of origin, sequenced in a study of CD8 T cells in Susac syndrome. Random hexamers were used to reverse transcribe roughly 0.45 to 1 ug of RNA. TCRdb re-called the immunoSEQ multiplex PCR reads with MiXCR, one entry per CDR3 protein. The table includes over 100,000 distinct CDR3 sequences, around 92% detected once. Sequenced sample: CD8+ T cells from PBMCs. These receptors were collected from a human donor in good health.

The rearrangement links TRBV29-1 to TRBJ1-1; D not certain. The CDR3 loop spans 14 amino acids. Trimming left V 4 bases short and J 0 bases short, with 12 bases between. The germline V gene has CDR1 SQVTM and CDR2 ANQGSEA. The CDR3 loop reads CSVVGQAMNTEAFF. Here the CDR3 DNA reads TGCAGCGTTGTCGGGCAGGCCATGAACACTGAAGCTTTCTTT.

V gene TRBV9 combines with J gene TRBJ2-5, with 7 bases aligning to TRBD2. From germline, CDR1 is SGDLS and CDR2 YYNGEE. The CDR3 spans 14 residues. V was pared by 5 bases and J by 4 bases, with 8 bases of the junction left unmatched. CDR3 loop: CASSLAAGRETQYF. In DNA form, the CDR3 reads TGTGCCAGCAGTCTAGCGGCCGGGCGAGAGACCCAGTACTTC.

This rearrangement joins TRBV18 to TRBJ1-2; 8 nucleotides align to TRBD1. V lost 4 bases, J lost 6 bases, and 10 bases stayed unmatched. This CDR3 is 15 amino acids long. Germline CDR1 KGHSH, CDR2 LQKENI. The CDR3 is CASSRSGTGRNGYTF. The CDR3 nucleotides are TGTGCCAGCTCACGATCCGGGACAGGCAGAAATGGCTACACCTTC. The full variable domain, with the rest looked up from reference TRBV18 and TRBJ1-2, is NAGVMQNPRHLVRRRGQEARLRCSPMKGHSHVYWYRQLPEEGLKFMVYLQKENIIDESGMPKERFSAEFPKEGPSILRIQQVVRGDSAAYFCASSRSGTGRNGYTFGSGTRLTVV.

This clonotype has only one observation. This chain joins TRBV15 and TRBJ2-1; D may be TRBD1 (6 bases). V shed 5 bases and J shed 2 bases, with 13 bases lying between them. The CDR3 sequence is 15 residues long. From germline, CDR1 is LNHNV and CDR2 YYDKDF (reference sequence). The CDR3 DNA reads TGTGCCACCAGCCACGCAGGGGATGCCTACAATGAGCAGTTCTTC. Translating it yields CATSHAGDAYNEQFF. Variable domain in full (rest from reference TRBV15 and TRBJ2-1): DAMVIQNPRYQVTQFGKPVTLSCSQTLNHNVMYWYQQKSSQAPKLLFHYYDKDFNNEADTPDNFQSRRPNTSFCFLDIRSPGLGDTAMYLCATSHAGDAYNEQFFGPGTRLTVL.

J is TRBJ1-1 and V is TRBV6-2 or TRBV6-3; 7 nucleotides agree with TRBD1. Trimming cost V 4 bases and J 2 bases; bases outside gene matches: 7. This CDR3 is 15 amino acids long. CDR1 and CDR2 from the germline V gene are MNHEY and SVGEGT. For the CDR3, the DNA is TGTGCCAGCAGTTTAGGGGGCTCCGGAAACACTGAAGCTTTCTTT. Protein product: CASSLGGSGNTEAFF.

The gene calls are TRBV7-9 and TRBJ2-7, with D possibly called TRBD1 or TRBD2 (5 bases each). V was clipped by 5 bases and J by 3 bases, with 17 bases between them. The germline V gene encodes CDR1 SEHNR and CDR2 FQNEAQ (reference sequence). CDR3 length: 15 residues. As DNA, the CDR3 is TGTGCCAGCAGCCCAGGGAGTTCAACCTTCTACGAGCAGTACTTC. It encodes CASSPGSSTFYEQYF.

This chain links TRBV5-6 with TRBJ2-7; no clear D gene. Germline CDR1 SGHDT, CDR2 YYEEEE. The germline V and J ends were trimmed by 4 bases and 5 bases, with 13 bases remaining between them. This CDR3 comprises 13 residues. As DNA, the CDR3 is TGTGCCAGCAGCCTAAATCTTTTGCACGAGCAGTACTTC. Amino acids: CASSLNLLHEQYF. The full variable domain, in which reference TRBV5-6 and TRBJ2-7 provide the parts outside the CDR3, is DAGVTQSPTHLIKTRGQQVTLRCSPKSGHDTVSWYQQALGQGPQFIFQYYEEEERQRGNFPDRFSGHQFPNYSSELNVNALLLGDSALYLCASSLNLLHEQYFGPGTRLTVT.

J is TRBJ2-7 and V is TRBV4-2, with 8 bases aligning to TRBD2. The CDR3 consists of 16 residues. V lost 1 base to trimming and J lost 5 bases; unmatched junction nucleotides: 10. Germline V gives CDR1 LGHNA, CDR2 YNFKEQ. The chain's CDR3 is CASSQVVAGRGDEQYF. In DNA, the CDR3 is TGTGCCAGCAGCCAAGTCGTAGCGGGGCGCGGTGACGAGCAGTACTTC.

This chain joins TRBV29-1 and TRBJ2-3; TRBD1 aligns across 10 bases. This CDR3 spans 13 amino acids. CDR1 and CDR2 from the germline V gene are SQVTM and ANQGSEA. V was pared by 6 bases and J by 6 bases, with 6 bases of the junction left unmatched. The CDR3 DNA sequence: TGCAGCGTACAGACAGGGGGCGCGGATACGCAGTATTTT. This translates into CSVQTGGADTQYF.

This clonotype occurred a few times. This rearrangement joins TRBV5-6 to TRBJ2-1; no clear D gene. The CDR3 runs to 12 residues. Trimming cost V 1 base and J 6 bases, with 5 bases left between them. Germline V lookup: CDR1 SGHDT, CDR2 YYEEEE. The CDR3 DNA follows: TGTGCCAGCAGCTTGCCTAGCAATGAGCAGTTCTTC. Translating gives CASSLPSNEQFF. Combining the CDR3 with reference TRBV5-6 and TRBJ2-1 gives the whole variable domain DAGVTQSPTHLIKTRGQQVTLRCSPKSGHDTVSWYQQALGQGPQFIFQYYEEEERQRGNFPDRFSGHQFPNYSSELNVNALLLGDSALYLCASSLPSNEQFFGPGTRLTVL.

The count of this clonotype is one. The CDR3 DNA is TGCGCCAGCAGCCAAGATCCAGGGCCTAGCTCCTACGAGCAGTACTTC. It is translated as CASSQDPGPSSYEQYF. The chain has TRBV4-3 and TRBJ2-7; D possibly corresponds to TRBD1 (5 bases). The V and J ends lost 0 bases and 0 bases respectively, with 12 bases between them. The CDR3 is 16 residues long. Per germline, CDR1 LGHNA and CDR2 YSLEER.

CDR3 nucleotides: TGTGCCAGCAGCGCGAATACCGCCACAGATACGCAGTATTTT. It is translated as CASSANTATDTQYF. The chain links TRBV9 to TRBJ2-3; no reliable D call. The germline V and J ends were trimmed by 3 bases and 2 bases, with 10 bases remaining between them. Germline V gene lookup returns CDR1 SGDLS and CDR2 YYNGEE. The CDR3 runs to 14 residues.

The V gene is TRBV7-2, the J gene TRBJ2-3; D unresolved. CDR1 SGHTA and CDR2 FQGNSA come from the germline V gene. This CDR3 is built from 15 residues. Deletions cut 1 base from V and 5 bases from J, with 13 bases between. The chain's CDR3 is CASSLEWVRGDTQYF. The CDR3 coding sequence is TGTGCCAGCAGCTTAGAATGGGTACGAGGAGATACGCAGTATTTT. The variable domain in full, completed from reference TRBV7-2 and TRBJ2-3, reads GAGVSQSPSNKVTEKGKDVELRCDPISGHTALYWYRQSLGQGLEFLIYFQGNSAPDKSGLPSDRFSAERTGGSVSTLTIQRTQQEDSAVYLCASSLEWVRGDTQYFGPGTRLTVL.

The rearrangement uses TRBV30 and TRBJ2-5, with 11 bases matching TRBD1. The CDR3 has 15 amino acids. Per germline, CDR1 GTSNPN and CDR2 SVGIG (reference sequence). J gave up 1 base and V 1 base, and 2 bases lay outside the gene matches. The CDR3 nucleotides read TGTGCCTGGAGTGAAGGGACAGGGGGCCAAGAGACCCAGTACTTC. Translated: CAWSEGTGGQETQYF.

The V and J genes are TRBV5-1 and TRBJ1-4; unclear D gene. V shed 0 bases and J shed 3 bases, with 9 bases lying between them. The germline gives CDR1 SGHRS, CDR2 YFSETQ. The CDR3 runs 15 residues. The CDR3 DNA reads as TGCGCCAGCAGCTTGGTGTCTACAGCTAATGAAAAACTGTTTTTT. This sequence encodes CASSLVSTANEKLFF.

The rearrangement uses TRBV4-1 and TRBJ1-3; maybe TRBD1 (5 bases). With 5 bases removed from V and 2 bases from J, the gap between germline ends came to 13 bases. The CDR3 extends over 15 amino acids. The germline V gene has CDR1 MGHRA and CDR2 YSYEKL. CDR3 loop: CASSKVLGAGNTIYF. The CDR3 bases are TGCGCCAGCAGCAAGGTCCTAGGGGCTGGAAACACCATATATTTT.

J is TRBJ2-5 and V is TRBV25-1; TRBD1 matches at 8 bases. Per germline, CDR1 MGHDK and CDR2 SYGVNS. J gave up 3 bases and V 1 base, and 7 bases lay outside the gene matches. The CDR3 contains 16 residues. CDR3 loop: CASSEWGDRRKETQYF. CDR3 bases: TGTGCCAGCAGTGAATGGGGGGACAGGAGGAAAGAGACCCAGTACTTC. Supplemented by reference TRBV25-1 and TRBJ2-5, the full variable domain reads EADIYQTPRYLVIGTGKKITLECSQTMGHDKMYWYQQDPGMELHLIHYSYGVNSTEKGDLSSESTVSRIRTEHFPLTLESARPSHTSQYLCASSEWGDRRKETQYFGPGTRLLVL.

The chain uses TRBV7-8 and TRBJ2-3; TRBD1 is a possible D gene (5 bases). In germline, CDR1 is SGHVS, CDR2 FQNEAQ. The CDR3 is made up of 13 amino acids. Deletions cut 3 bases from V and 7 bases from J, with 11 bases between. DNA of the CDR3: TGTGCCAGCAGCTTTTTTCAGGACAATACGCAGTATTTT. This sequence encodes CASSFFQDNTQYF.

V is TRBV12-3 or TRBV12-4 and J is TRBJ1-5; TRBD1 agrees at 7 bases. The J segment lost 2 bases and the V segment lost 4 bases, leaving 2 bases of the junction unmatched. This CDR3 region has 14 residues. Here the CDR3 reads CASSSDRGNQPQHF. CDR3 DNA sequence: TGTGCCAGCAGTTCAGACAGGGGCAATCAGCCCCAGCATTTT.

This rearrangement joins TRBV6-2 or TRBV6-3 to TRBJ2-7; possibly TRBD1 for D (6 bases). V gave up 10 bases and J gave up 1 base, with 11 bases separating them. CDR3 size: 12 residues. The V gene's germline CDR1 is MNHEY and CDR2 SVGEGT. CDR3 nucleotide sequence: TGTGCCACCCGGACAGTTTCCTACGAGCAGTACTTC. As protein: CATRTVSYEQYF.

This clonotype was recorded only once. The chain has TRBV12-3 or TRBV12-4 and TRBJ2-7; D remains ambiguous. Trimming removed 6 bases at V and 4 bases at J, with 10 bases between. The CDR3 extends over 12 amino acids. This chain's CDR3 is CASSPQDYEQYF. The CDR3 nucleotides are TGTGCCAGCAGCCCGCAGGATTACGAGCAGTACTTC.

Only one count was recorded for this clonotype. This chain connects TRBV20-1 to TRBJ2-1; no reliable D call. Trimming cost V 6 bases and J 5 bases, with 8 bases left between them. Per the germline V gene, CDR1 is DFQATT and CDR2 is SNEGSKA (reference sequence). The CDR3 runs to 11 residues. DNA for the CDR3: TGCAGTGCAAGCCACAACAATGAGCAGTTCTTC. It is translated as CSASHNNEQFF.

This chain joins TRBV2 and TRBJ2-7, with TRBD1 as a possible D gene (6 bases). The CDR3 is 14 residues long. Trimming stripped 8 bases from V and 0 bases from J, with 14 bases between. Germline values: CDR1 SNHLY, CDR2 FYNNEI. DNA of the CDR3: TGTGCCAGCCGAGAGACAGGTATCTCCTACGAGCAGTACTTC. It encodes CASRETGISYEQYF.

The chain joins TRBV2 to TRBJ2-2; D uncertain. The CDR3 runs 14 residues. Germline-derived CDR1 and CDR2 are SNHLY and FYNNEI. The V and J ends lost 6 bases and 0 bases respectively, with 8 bases between them. Here the CDR3 DNA reads TGTGCCAGCAGAGGATCCACGAACACCGGGGAGCTGTTTTTT. Amino acids: CASRGSTNTGELFF.

This chain joins TRBV7-9 and TRBJ2-2; 11 bases map to TRBD2. The CDR3 covers 16 residues. Germline values: CDR1 SEHNR, CDR2 FQNEAQ (reference sequence). J lost 3 bases, V lost 4 bases, and 4 bases had no gene match. This CDR3 is CASSSIAGGHTGELFF. The CDR3, as DNA: TGTGCCAGCAGCTCGATAGCGGGGGGGCACACCGGGGAGCTGTTTTTT.

This chain links TRBV11-2 with TRBJ2-5; D uncertain. Between the trimmed V and J ends, which lost 5 bases and 0 bases, there was a span of 13 bases. Germline V CDR1 and CDR2: SGHAT, FQNNGV. This CDR3 spans 15 amino acids. Here the CDR3 DNA reads TGTGCCAGCAGCCCCGAATACGCGTACCAAGAGACCCAGTACTTC. Its protein product is CASSPEYAYQETQYF. The whole variable domain, remainder taken from reference TRBV11-2 and TRBJ2-5, is EAGVAQSPRYKIIEKRQSVAFWCNPISGHATLYWYQQILGQGPKLLIQFQNNGVVDDSQLPKDRFSAERLKGVDSTLKIQPAKLEDSAVYLCASSPEYAYQETQYFGPGTRLLVL.